This TCR beta chain is from a study of cytomegalovirus exposure and HLA in healthy donors. CDR1 and CDR2 (germline): ENHRY, SYGVKD. The CDR3 extends over 16 amino acids. The V end was cut by 4 bases, the J end by 3 bases, with 18 bases between. This clone was found once. PCR employed 60 Vbeta and 13 Jbeta primers. The assay was immunoSEQ multiplex PCR, and TCRdb's table has in-frame clones only and misses some. The repertoire consists of fewer than 140,000 clones, with 65% to 80% occurring once and the leading ten covering approximately 2.6%. The chain links TRBV10-3 to TRBJ1-2; D might be TRBD1 (6 bases). What was sequenced was PBMCs. This clonotype originated in a male donor in good health and CMV-seropositive. CDR3 DNA sequence: TGTGCCATCAGTGGCGGCCCAGACAGGTCCGACTATGGCTACACCTTC. Its protein is CAISGGPDRSDYGYTF.